The entry below gives a single T cell receptor beta chain sequence along with its context. No antigen is known for it. No quality values exist for individual bases; no much larger clone is one base distant. The CDR3 regions of human TCRbeta chains were analyzed by immunosequencing. From the authors' description of their analysis: Repertoire TCRs were matched against a reference library of SARS-CoV-2-specific TCRs generated with the MIRA antigen-specificity platform. Breadth was defined as the fraction of unique TCRs that were SARS-CoV-2-associated. Depth was defined as the fraction of total T cells that were SARS-CoV-2-associated. Using the MIRA data, each spike-specific TCR was mapped to the spike region that the TCR reacts to and placed in a CD4 or CD8 class. Log10-transformed breadth and depth values were compared by one-way ANOVA with Sidak's multiple comparisons tests. Not all clones reach the TCRdb copy of this immuneACCESS table, which keeps in-frame sequences only. Checked studies attribute under half of the gap to unresolved V genes and leave the rest unexplained. The V and J calls and clone size are taken from that table; D and trimming were inferred from the DNA. In this sample the table shows 95,000 to 150,000 clones, about 89% of which occur a single time. The ten largest clones take up 11% of the sample.

The germline V gene supplies CDR1 MDHEN and CDR2 SYDVKM. The germline V and J ends show losses of 5 bases and 4 bases respectively, and no gene match explains 7 bases of the junction. Including the terminal cysteine and phenylalanine, the CDR3 comprises 16 residues. Of all the DNA, just the CDR3 is kept, 48 bases in frame from base 1. This specimen belongs to a study of T cell responses to AZD1222 COVID-19 vaccine (dated by TCRdb to the early 2020s). Regarding the complete study: TCR sequencing covered over 230 trial participants: 207 given two doses of AZD1222 and 26 given two doses of MenACWY control vaccine. Enrollment into the trials was organized by age into subgroups of 18-55, 56-69 and 70-plus years, and those subgroups contained approximately 150, 30 and 60 TCR-sequenced participants, respectively. The investigation overall reported the following: Reportedly, almost half of the unique spike-specific TCRs recognized epitopes lying outside the regions that are mutated in the B.1.351 and B.1.1.7 variants. Because no samples from the day 14 peak response were available, repertoires could be characterized only after the peak T cell response. Vaccine-associated CD4 TCRs spanned the whole spike protein, with dominant responses in regions 160-218 and 743-854. Participants were mostly white British and included more females than males, and it was suggested by the authors that clonal diversity may have been underestimated. In the small 56-69-year group, the increase in depth fell short of significance, most likely because of low power. A significant rise in spike-specific TCR breadth and depth was observed after two AZD1222 doses relative to day 0 and relative to MenACWY recipients. Conclusions about previously exposed vaccinees were limited because only a handful of AZD1222 recipients were SARS-CoV-2 seropositive at baseline.

Read against the paper, the sample's time point label means: baseline before first vaccination. What this sample's treatment or condition label stands for: meningococcal conjugate vaccine given as trial control. Samples from vaccinated people were obtained from the UK trials COV001 and COV002, which included a single-blind randomized controlled phase 2/3 trial of AZD1222 (ChAdOx1 nCoV-19) in healthy adults. For TCRbeta chain sequencing, PBMC samples were collected from trial participants at day 0 and at day 28 after the second dose. The chain is encoded by TRBV28 joined to TRBJ1-5; 11 nucleotides in the junction match TRBD1. The sample in question was peripheral blood, obtained on day 0 of MenACWY control vaccination. This sequence was found in an adult in good health. The sequenced DNA is TGTGCCAGCAGTGGACAGGGGGCCGGGAGAAATCAGCCCCAGCATTTT. Its translation reads: CASSGQGAGRNQPQHF.